This is a list of T cell receptor beta chains from one sample in a study of blood T cell repertoires in COVID-19. Data came from immunoSEQ multiplex PCR; TCRdb stores just in-frame clones and leaves some out. The sample includes roughly 190,000 clones, over 75% of them seen just once. Sequencing was carried out using peripheral blood. These receptors all stem from a woman between 50 and 59 years old with acute or convalescent COVID-19. The CDR3 runs from the conserved cysteine through the conserved F or W. The order of the fields is D gene, clone size, V gene, J gene, CDR3 protein, CDR3 DNA. The D gene is left open where the match is weak. Size tells how often a clone was seen (once, few, many) or the class of an expanded clone, and some rows leave it out.

d_call: TRBD1
clone_size: -
v_call: TRBV5-1
j_call: TRBJ2-4
cdr3_aa: CASSLARDRDNIQYF
cdr3_nt: TGCGCCAGCAGCCTGGCAAGGGACAGGGATAACATTCAGTACTTC

d_call: TRBD2
clone_size: -
v_call: TRBV5-1
j_call: TRBJ2-7
cdr3_aa: CASSSGLAGVFSYEQYF
cdr3_nt: TGCGCCAGCAGCTCTGGACTAGCGGGAGTGTTTTCCTACGAGCAGTACTTC

d_call: TRBD1
clone_size: once
v_call: TRBV5-6
j_call: TRBJ1-1
cdr3_aa: CASSLVDRDTEAFF
cdr3_nt: TGTGCCAGCAGCTTGGTAGACAGGGACACTGAAGCTTTCTTT

d_call: -
clone_size: -
v_call: TRBV5-4
j_call: TRBJ2-2
cdr3_aa: CASSTQGAPGELFF
cdr3_nt: TGTGCCAGCAGCACACAGGGTGCCCCCGGGGAGCTGTTTTTT

d_call: -
clone_size: -
v_call: TRBV6-2/TRBV6-3
j_call: TRBJ2-7
cdr3_aa: CASSGTFEQYF
cdr3_nt: TGTGCCAGCAGCGGGACTTTCGAGCAGTACTTC

d_call: -
clone_size: -
v_call: TRBV4-3
j_call: TRBJ1-1
cdr3_aa: CASSQLTGSTTEAFF
cdr3_nt: TGCGCCAGCAGCCAACTGACAGGATCCACCACTGAAGCTTTCTTT

d_call: TRBD2
clone_size: few
v_call: TRBV7-8
j_call: TRBJ2-7
cdr3_aa: CASSLGGLAGAGQYF
cdr3_nt: TGTGCCAGCAGCCTGGGGGGACTAGCGGGAGCAGGCCAGTACTTC

d_call: TRBD1
clone_size: once
v_call: TRBV9
j_call: TRBJ2-7
cdr3_aa: CASSAQPGQGTEQYF
cdr3_nt: TGTGCCAGCAGCGCACAACCGGGACAGGGGACTGAGCAGTACTTC

d_call: -
clone_size: -
v_call: TRBV30
j_call: TRBJ1-6
cdr3_aa: CAWMTKMGSPLHF
cdr3_nt: TGTGCCTGGATGACAAAGATGGGTTCACCCCTCCACTTT

d_call: TRBD1
clone_size: -
v_call: TRBV19
j_call: TRBJ1-2
cdr3_aa: CASTPTGVGYGYTF
cdr3_nt: TGTGCCAGTACCCCGACAGGGGTCGGCTATGGCTACACCTTC

d_call: -
clone_size: -
v_call: TRBV28
j_call: TRBJ2-1
cdr3_aa: CASSLLGARNEQFF
cdr3_nt: TGTGCCAGCAGTCTGCTGGGGGCGCGGAATGAGCAGTTCTTC

d_call: -
clone_size: -
v_call: TRBV6-2/TRBV6-3
j_call: TRBJ2-3
cdr3_aa: CASSYGWGATDTQYF
cdr3_nt: TGTGCCAGCAGTTACGGGTGGGGAGCCACAGATACGCAGTATTTT

d_call: -
clone_size: -
v_call: TRBV18
j_call: TRBJ1-1
cdr3_aa: CASYSSMNTEAFF
cdr3_nt: TGTGCCAGCTATTCTAGTATGAACACTGAAGCTTTCTTT

d_call: TRBD1
clone_size: -
v_call: TRBV24-1
j_call: TRBJ2-7
cdr3_aa: CATSDSGTGSYEQYF
cdr3_nt: TGTGCCACCAGTGATTCCGGGACAGGGAGCTACGAGCAGTACTTC

d_call: TRBD1
clone_size: -
v_call: TRBV7-2
j_call: TRBJ2-2
cdr3_aa: CASSLEGADTGELFF
cdr3_nt: TGTGCCAGCAGCTTAGAGGGGGCTGACACCGGGGAGCTGTTTTTT

d_call: -
clone_size: once
v_call: TRBV6-5
j_call: TRBJ2-7
cdr3_aa: CASSWAPGSYEQYF
cdr3_nt: TGTGCCAGCAGTTGGGCGCCTGGTTCCTACGAGCAGTACTTC

d_call: TRBD2
clone_size: -
v_call: TRBV2
j_call: TRBJ2-3
cdr3_aa: CASSPTSGTWGTDTRYF
cdr3_nt: TGTGCCAGCAGTCCCACTAGCGGGACGTGGGGCACAGATACGCGGTATTTT

d_call: -
clone_size: -
v_call: TRBV5-5
j_call: TRBJ2-7
cdr3_aa: CASSLAPGLKEQYF
cdr3_nt: TGTGCCAGCAGCTTGGCCCCGGGTCTTAAGGAGCAGTACTTC

d_call: -
clone_size: -
v_call: TRBV6-5
j_call: TRBJ2-2
cdr3_aa: CASSYSRLKELFF
cdr3_nt: TGTGCCAGCAGTTACTCCCGGTTGAAGGAGCTGTTTTTT

d_call: TRBD2
clone_size: -
v_call: TRBV28
j_call: TRBJ2-7
cdr3_aa: CASSLFRGTSGARQYF
cdr3_nt: TGTGCCAGCAGTTTATTCCGGGGGACTAGCGGGGCAAGGCAGTACTTC

d_call: -
clone_size: -
v_call: TRBV28
j_call: TRBJ2-1
cdr3_aa: CASSPSVSWGHEQFF
cdr3_nt: TGTGCCAGCAGTCCTAGCGTCTCATGGGGCCATGAGCAGTTCTTC

d_call: -
clone_size: once
v_call: TRBV12-3/TRBV12-4
j_call: TRBJ1-5
cdr3_aa: CASSSGVRQPQHF
cdr3_nt: TGTGCCAGCAGTTCAGGGGTGAGACAGCCCCAGCATTTT

d_call: TRBD2
clone_size: -
v_call: TRBV18
j_call: TRBJ2-7
cdr3_aa: CASSPPSGSFYEQYF
cdr3_nt: TGTGCCAGCTCACCACCTAGCGGGAGCTTCTACGAGCAGTACTTC

d_call: TRBD1
clone_size: -
v_call: TRBV19
j_call: TRBJ1-1
cdr3_aa: CASRTGQGRAFF
cdr3_nt: TGTGCCAGTAGAACGGGACAGGGAAGGGCTTTCTTT

d_call: -
clone_size: -
v_call: TRBV11-2
j_call: TRBJ2-7
cdr3_aa: CASSLGGGRGAYEQYF
cdr3_nt: TGTGCCAGCAGCTTAGGGGGGGGCAGGGGTGCCTACGAGCAGTACTTC

d_call: TRBD1
clone_size: -
v_call: TRBV9
j_call: TRBJ1-6
cdr3_aa: CASSNSRRGNSPLHF
cdr3_nt: TGTGCCAGCAGCAATTCCCGCAGGGGGAATTCACCCCTCCACTTT

d_call: TRBD1
clone_size: few
v_call: TRBV4-1
j_call: TRBJ1-2
cdr3_aa: CASSQADRGLGNYGYTF
cdr3_nt: TGCGCCAGCAGCCAAGCGGACAGGGGGTTGGGGAACTATGGCTACACCTTC

d_call: TRBD2
clone_size: -
v_call: TRBV7-9
j_call: TRBJ2-1
cdr3_aa: CASSSPKLAGGSNEQFF
cdr3_nt: TGTGCCAGCAGCTCCCCAAAACTAGCGGGAGGGTCCAATGAGCAGTTCTTC

d_call: -
clone_size: -
v_call: TRBV19
j_call: TRBJ2-1
cdr3_aa: CASSTVIAQGYPNEQFF
cdr3_nt: TGTGCCAGTAGTACTGTGATAGCCCAGGGCTATCCCAATGAGCAGTTCTTC

d_call: -
clone_size: -
v_call: TRBV28
j_call: TRBJ1-5
cdr3_aa: CASSLSREDQPQHF
cdr3_nt: TGTGCCAGCAGTTTATCCAGGGAAGATCAGCCCCAGCATTTT

d_call: -
clone_size: -
v_call: TRBV18
j_call: TRBJ2-2
cdr3_aa: CASFTGDKTNTGELFF
cdr3_nt: TGTGCCAGCTTTACCGGGGACAAAACGAACACCGGGGAGCTGTTTTTT

d_call: -
clone_size: -
v_call: TRBV9
j_call: TRBJ1-2
cdr3_aa: CASSVDVAGGYGYTF
cdr3_nt: TGTGCCAGCAGCGTGGATGTGGCCGGGGGCTATGGCTACACCTTC

d_call: TRBD1
clone_size: once
v_call: TRBV18
j_call: TRBJ1-3
cdr3_aa: CASSPEGQGGNTIYF
cdr3_nt: TGTGCCAGCTCACCAGAGGGACAGGGCGGAAACACCATATATTTT

d_call: -
clone_size: once
v_call: TRBV2
j_call: TRBJ1-5
cdr3_aa: CASRGEGGGQPQHF
cdr3_nt: TGTGCCAGCAGGGGGGAGGGGGGCGGTCAGCCCCAGCATTTT

d_call: TRBD1
clone_size: -
v_call: TRBV2
j_call: TRBJ1-2
cdr3_aa: CASTGQGVGGYTF
cdr3_nt: TGTGCCAGCACCGGACAGGGGGTGGGTGGCTACACCTTC

d_call: TRBD1
clone_size: -
v_call: TRBV5-5
j_call: TRBJ2-1
cdr3_aa: CASSSGTANNEQFF
cdr3_nt: TGTGCCAGCAGCTCCGGGACAGCCAACAATGAGCAGTTCTTC

d_call: TRBD1
clone_size: -
v_call: TRBV30
j_call: TRBJ1-6
cdr3_aa: CAWAGGRGSPLHF
cdr3_nt: TGTGCCTGGGCAGGGGGAAGGGGTTCACCCCTCCACTTT

d_call: -
clone_size: -
v_call: TRBV10-1
j_call: TRBJ2-7
cdr3_aa: CASSPSRASSYEQYF
cdr3_nt: TGCGCCAGCAGTCCTTCCCGAGCTAGCTCCTACGAGCAGTACTTC

d_call: -
clone_size: -
v_call: TRBV6-5
j_call: TRBJ1-1
cdr3_aa: CASTRGRSTEAFF
cdr3_nt: TGTGCCAGCACCAGGGGTAGGTCGACTGAAGCTTTCTTT

d_call: -
clone_size: -
v_call: TRBV27
j_call: TRBJ2-7
cdr3_aa: CASSLQAAYEQYF
cdr3_nt: TGTGCCAGCAGTTTACAGGCAGCATACGAGCAGTACTTC

d_call: TRBD2
clone_size: -
v_call: TRBV20-1
j_call: TRBJ2-7
cdr3_aa: CSERDSYEQYF
cdr3_nt: TGCAGCGAGCGGGACTCCTACGAGCAGTACTTC

d_call: TRBD1
clone_size: -
v_call: TRBV19
j_call: TRBJ2-7
cdr3_aa: CASSIRQGPTYEQYF
cdr3_nt: TGTGCCAGTAGTATTAGACAGGGGCCGACCTACGAGCAGTACTTC

d_call: -
clone_size: -
v_call: TRBV7-9
j_call: TRBJ2-1
cdr3_aa: CASSLGLSPGNEQFF
cdr3_nt: TGTGCCAGCAGCTTAGGACTGTCTCCCGGCAATGAGCAGTTCTTC

d_call: -
clone_size: -
v_call: TRBV7-2
j_call: TRBJ1-1
cdr3_aa: CASSLAAGGTEAFF
cdr3_nt: TGTGCCAGCAGCTTAGCCGCGGGGGGGACTGAAGCTTTCTTT

d_call: TRBD1
clone_size: once
v_call: TRBV25-1
j_call: TRBJ1-6
cdr3_aa: CASSEWKGAGGGGSPLHF
cdr3_nt: TGTGCCAGCAGTGAATGGAAGGGGGCGGGAGGTGGCGGATCACCCCTCCACTTT

d_call: -
clone_size: -
v_call: TRBV19
j_call: TRBJ1-3
cdr3_aa: CASSSTRGNTIYF
cdr3_nt: TGTGCCAGTAGCTCTACCCGGGGAAACACCATATATTTT

d_call: TRBD2
clone_size: -
v_call: TRBV5-4
j_call: TRBJ2-5
cdr3_aa: CASSKPGGQETQYF
cdr3_nt: TGTGCCAGCAGCAAACCGGGGGGGCAAGAGACCCAGTACTTC

d_call: -
clone_size: -
v_call: TRBV28
j_call: TRBJ2-7
cdr3_aa: CASSSSKGGSYEQYF
cdr3_nt: TGTGCCAGCAGTTCGAGTAAGGGGGGGTCCTACGAGCAGTACTTC

d_call: TRBD1
clone_size: -
v_call: TRBV5-1
j_call: TRBJ2-7
cdr3_aa: CASSTSGTGSYEQYF
cdr3_nt: TGCGCCAGCAGCACCTCCGGGACAGGGTCCTACGAGCAGTACTTC

d_call: -
clone_size: -
v_call: TRBV5-1
j_call: TRBJ2-2
cdr3_aa: CASSLLEGGTGELFF
cdr3_nt: TGCGCCAGCAGCTTGTTGGAGGGTGGGACCGGGGAGCTGTTTTTT

d_call: -
clone_size: -
v_call: TRBV4-3
j_call: TRBJ1-1
cdr3_aa: CASSRRQVDTEAFF
cdr3_nt: TGCGCCAGCAGCCGCAGACAGGTGGACACTGAAGCTTTCTTT

d_call: TRBD1
clone_size: -
v_call: TRBV7-6
j_call: TRBJ2-5
cdr3_aa: CASSVRQGEVQETQYF
cdr3_nt: TGTGCCAGCAGCGTACGACAGGGAGAAGTCCAGGAGACCCAGTACTTC

d_call: -
clone_size: -
v_call: TRBV5-1
j_call: TRBJ1-5
cdr3_aa: CASSLAGYSNQPQHF
cdr3_nt: TGCGCCAGCAGCTTGGCCGGGTATAGCAATCAGCCCCAGCATTTT

d_call: -
clone_size: -
v_call: TRBV19
j_call: TRBJ1-3
cdr3_aa: CASSNSGSGNTIYF
cdr3_nt: TGTGCCAGTAGTAACAGTGGCTCTGGAAACACCATATATTTT

d_call: -
clone_size: -
v_call: TRBV5-6
j_call: TRBJ2-1
cdr3_aa: CASSLRVVEQFF
cdr3_nt: TGTGCCAGCAGCTTACGGGTGGTTGAGCAGTTCTTC

d_call: TRBD1
clone_size: -
v_call: TRBV28
j_call: TRBJ1-2
cdr3_aa: CASSRTGGYYGYTF
cdr3_nt: TGTGCCAGCAGCCGGACAGGAGGGTACTATGGCTACACCTTC

d_call: -
clone_size: -
v_call: TRBV6-5
j_call: TRBJ1-1
cdr3_aa: CASSYSSQGEAFF
cdr3_nt: TGTGCCAGCAGTTACTCGTCACAGGGCGAAGCTTTCTTT

d_call: TRBD1
clone_size: -
v_call: TRBV19
j_call: TRBJ2-1
cdr3_aa: CASSNRDRGRNEQFF
cdr3_nt: TGTGCCAGTAGTAACCGGGACAGGGGGCGCAATGAGCAGTTCTTC

d_call: -
clone_size: few
v_call: TRBV28
j_call: TRBJ2-7
cdr3_aa: CASTSKRAKLSEQYF
cdr3_nt: TGTGCCAGCACCTCCAAGCGAGCGAAACTCTCCGAGCAGTACTTC